The rows below give T cell receptor beta chains drawn from one sample of a study of response to subunit inactivated influenza vaccine. TCRdb recomputed calls from the RT-PCR reads with MiXCR, one row per CDR3 protein. The table lists some 160,000 distinct CDR3 sequences, roughly a tenth of them singletons. Here the sequenced sample was non-naive T cells sorted from PBMCs, taken roughly 46 days after vaccination. These receptors all come from a man between 45 and 60 years old who received an inactivated influenza vaccine. CDR3s include the opening cysteine and the closing phenylalanine or tryptophan. A D gene is named only where the DNA matches it firmly. The size field is filled for only some rows; it gives once, few, many or a size class.

>few|TRBD1|TRBV9|TRBJ2-7
CASSPKGQAYEQYF
TGTGCCAGCAGCCCTAAGGGACAGGCCTACGAGCAGTACTTC
>many|TRBD2|TRBV6-1|TRBJ2-5
CASRQLAGFETQYF
TGTGCCAGCAGGCAACTAGCGGGATTTGAGACCCAGTACTTC
>few|NA|TRBV6-6|TRBJ2-5
CASSTSGGETQYF
NA
>NA|NA|TRBV5-1|TRBJ2-7
CASSDPPSYEQYF
TGCGCCAGCAGCGACCCGCCTTCCTACGAGCAGTACTTC
>many|NA|TRBV9|TRBJ2-1
CASQIRPYNEQFF
TGTGCCAGTCAGATACGCCCCTACAATGAGCAGTTCTTC
>few|TRBD2|TRBV3-1|TRBJ2-1
CASSQGTSPLNEQFF
TGTGCCAGCAGCCAAGGGACTAGCCCTCTCAATGAGCAGTTCTTC
>NA|NA|TRBV7-9|TRBJ1-1
CASSRNTGNTEAFF
TGTGCCAGCAGCAGAAACACAGGGAACACTGAAGCTTTCTTT
>NA|TRBD2|TRBV20-1|TRBJ2-3
CSARRTGGPLANTDTQYF
TGCAGTGCTAGACGGACGGGGGGGCCGTTGGCTAACACAGATACGCAGTATTTT
>few|NA|TRBV20-1|TRBJ1-2
CSARRPYGYTF
TGCAGTGCAAGGAGACCCTATGGCTACACCTTC
>NA|TRBD2|TRBV28|TRBJ2-1
CASSRAGRALNEQFF
TGTGCCAGCAGTCGAGCCGGGAGGGCCTTAAATGAGCAGTTCTTC
>NA|TRBD1|TRBV27|TRBJ1-5
CASRSGTGGNQPQHF
TGTGCCAGCAGATCCGGGACAGGCGGCAATCAGCCCCAGCATTTT
>NA|TRBD1|TRBV20-1|TRBJ2-5
CSAKQGTQQETQYF
TGCAGTGCTAAACAGGGGACCCAACAAGAGACCCAGTACTTC
>NA|TRBD2|TRBV28|TRBJ2-1
CASSFTSGDNEQFF
TGTGCCAGCAGTTTCACTAGCGGCGACAATGAGCAGTTCTTC
>NA|TRBD1|TRBV20-1|TRBJ1-4
CSAREDRGHTNEKLFF
TGCAGTGCTAGAGAGGACAGGGGGCACACTAATGAAAAACTGTTTTTT
>NA|NA|TRBV5-1|TRBJ2-1
CASSLDAPKYNEQFF
TGCGCCAGCAGCTTGGACGCGCCCAAATACAATGAGCAGTTCTTC
>many|TRBD1|TRBV19|TRBJ1-2
CASNRGTAYYGYTF
TGTGCCAGTAACCGCGGGACAGCCTACTATGGCTACACCTTC
>NA|TRBD2|TRBV5-5|TRBJ2-3
CASSLPSGSDTQYF
TGTGCCAGCAGCTTGCCTAGCGGATCAGATACGCAGTATTTT
>NA|TRBD1|TRBV29-1|TRBJ2-1
CSFSQGATYNEQFF
TGCAGCTTTTCTCAGGGGGCGACCTACAATGAGCAGTTCTTC
>once|TRBD2|TRBV19|TRBJ2-5
CASSTFSGGQETQYF
TGTGCCAGTAGTACTTTTAGCGGGGGGCAAGAGACCCAGTACTTC
>few|NA|TRBV3-1|TRBJ1-1
CASSPSFNTEAFF
TGTGCCAGCAGCCCCTCCTTTAACACTGAAGCTTTCTTT
>NA|NA|TRBV11-1|TRBJ2-3
CAYCCVSSLGVTGDGADTQYF
NA
>many|TRBD1|TRBV7-2|TRBJ2-7
CASSDRGSRAYEQYF
TGTGCCAGCAGCGACAGGGGTTCGAGGGCCTACGAGCAGTACTTC
>few|TRBD2|TRBV7-9|TRBJ2-3
CASSWVAGEADTQYF
TGTGCCAGCAGCTGGGTAGCGGGAGAGGCAGATACGCAGTATTTT
>few|NA|TRBV11-2|TRBJ1-5
CASSVRARRMGCSNQPQHF
TGTGCCAGCAGTGTCCGTGCTCGGCGTATGGGATGTAGCAATCAGCCCCAGCATTTT
>NA|TRBD2|TRBV11-2|TRBJ2-6
CASSPRPGLATHSGANVLTF
TGTGCCAGCAGTCCTCGTCCGGGACTAGCGACTCACTCTGGGGCCAACGTCCTGACTTTC
>NA|NA|TRBV2|TRBJ1-5
CASSEKTANNQPQHF
TGTGCCAGCAGTGAAAAGACCGCGAACAATCAGCCCCAGCATTTT
>few|TRBD1|TRBV5-6|TRBJ1-4
CASSLVGTANEKLFF
TGTGCCAGCAGCTTGGTGGGGACAGCGAATGAAAAACTGTTTTTT
>NA|TRBD2|TRBV20-1|TRBJ2-1
CSARGTSGSIEQFF
TGCAGTGCTAGAGGGACTAGCGGGAGTATCGAGCAGTTCTTC
>few|TRBD2|TRBV7-2|TRBJ2-3
CASSLSGTSSLVDTQYF
TGTGCCAGCAGCTTGTCCGGGACTAGCTCCTTGGTAGATACGCAGTATTTT
>NA|TRBD2|TRBV6-2/TRBV6-3|TRBJ2-5
CASRPRTSGSETQYF
TGTGCCAGCAGACCTCGGACTAGCGGGAGCGAGACCCAGTACTTC
>few|NA|TRBV29-1|TRBJ2-3
CSVVLVAGGPDTQYF
TGCAGCGTTGTCCTAGTGGCAGGAGGCCCAGATACGCAGTATTTT
>NA|NA|TRBV9|TRBJ1-2
CASSVGRRDYGYTF
TGTGCCAGCAGCGTAGGGCGGCGGGACTATGGCTACACCTTC
>few|NA|TRBV5-6|TRBJ2-4
CASSFPSAKNIQYF
TGTGCCAGCAGCTTCCCTAGCGCCAAAAACATTCAGTACTTC
>NA|NA|TRBV7-2|TRBJ1-2
CASSYLPGLTNYGYTF
TGTGCCAGCAGCTACCTTCCAGGCCTGACTAACTATGGCTACACCTTC
>NA|NA|TRBV20-1|TRBJ1-2
CSATTQLVIF
TGCAGTGCTACTACGCAGCTGGTTATCTTC
>many|TRBD1|TRBV15|TRBJ2-1
CAGRDSNNNEQFF
TGTGCCGGACGGGACAGCAATAACAATGAGCAGTTCTTC
>NA|NA|TRBV5-1|TRBJ1-2
CASSQWTDSSGDYGYTF
TGCGCCAGCAGCCAGTGGACGGACAGCTCGGGGGACTATGGCTACACCTTC
>few|TRBD1|TRBV12-3/TRBV12-4|TRBJ1-2
CASSFGTGGASDYGYTF
TGTGCCAGCAGTTTTGGGACAGGGGGCGCTTCGGACTATGGCTACACCTTC
>NA|NA|TRBV2|TRBJ2-5
CASSGERRETQYF
TGTGCCAGCAGCGGCGAACGGCGTGAGACCCAGTACTTC
>many|NA|TRBV15|TRBJ2-1
CATSRDRQASNEQFF
TGTGCCACCAGCAGAGATAGACAGGCGAGCAATGAGCAGTTCTTC
>NA|TRBD1|TRBV6-7|TRBJ2-7
CASGKDRPCREQYF
TGTGCCAGCGGAAAGGACAGGCCCTGTAGGGAGCAGTACTTC
>few|TRBD1|TRBV20-1|TRBJ1-5
CSAREMTGPNQPQHF
TGCAGTGCTAGGGAAATGACAGGGCCCAATCAGCCCCAGCATTTT
>many|TRBD2|TRBV7-9|TRBJ2-1
CASSPLAGGLGNEQFF
TGTGCCAGCAGTCCTCTAGCGGGAGGCCTAGGAAATGAGCAGTTCTTC
>few|NA|TRBV11-2|TRBJ2-7
CASTDSLGGVFYEQYF
TGTGCCAGCACGGATTCGCTAGGTGGGGTTTTCTACGAGCAGTACTTC
>NA|NA|TRBV15|TRBJ2-1
CATSRARQGSYNEQFF
TGTGCCACCAGCAGAGCGAGGCAGGGCTCCTACAATGAGCAGTTCTTC
>few|TRBD2|TRBV20-1|TRBJ2-1
CSARTSGSSLGYNEQFF
TGCAGTGCCCGGACTAGCGGGTCCTCTTTAGGCTACAATGAGCAGTTCTTC
>many|NA|TRBV12-3/TRBV12-4|TRBJ2-7
CASSPRTALHSYEQYF
TGTGCCAGCAGTCCCCGGACAGCTCTCCACTCCTACGAGCAGTACTTC
>NA|NA|TRBV25-1|TRBJ2-1
CASSSTGTANEQFF
TGTGCCAGCTCGTCGACAGGCACGGCCAATGAGCAGTTCTTC
>NA|TRBD1|TRBV18|TRBJ1-2
CASSPGQGGLYGYTF
TGTGCCAGCTCACCGGGACAGGGGGGCCTCTATGGCTACACCTTC
>NA|NA|TRBV7-8|TRBJ1-6
CASSPGLGAALHF
TGTGCCAGCAGCCCGGGGTTGGGAGCGGCCCTCCACTTT
>few|NA|TRBV12-3/TRBV12-4|TRBJ2-1
CASSFRQLYNEQFF
TGTGCCAGCAGTTTCCGGCAGCTATACAATGAGCAGTTCTTC
>many|TRBD2|TRBV5-1|TRBJ2-3
CASSKLAGAPDTQYF
TGCGCCAGCTCCAAACTAGCGGGAGCTCCAGATACGCAGTATTTT
>NA|TRBD2|TRBV4-1|TRBJ2-1
CASSLLAGAPIGNNEQFF
TGCGCCAGCAGTCTACTAGCGGGGGCGCCCATTGGGAACAATGAGCAGTTCTTC
>NA|TRBD2|TRBV10-3|TRBJ2-5
CAIRAGTSEETQYF
TGTGCCATCAGAGCCGGGACTAGCGAAGAGACCCAGTACTTC
>NA|TRBD2|TRBV11-2|TRBJ2-5
CASSLGIGGGSETQYF
TGTGCCAGCAGCTTAGGGATTGGGGGGGGGTCAGAGACCCAGTACTTC
>many|TRBD2|TRBV7-2|TRBJ2-7
CASSLGRLAGAGEQYF
TGTGCCAGCAGCTTAGGTCGGCTAGCGGGAGCGGGTGAGCAGTACTTC
>many|NA|TRBV7-9|TRBJ1-1
CASSFGARTEAFF
TGTGCCAGCAGCTTCGGGGCTAGGACTGAAGCTTTCTTT
>once|TRBD2|TRBV28|TRBJ2-3
CASRDGLAGVSDTQYF
TGTGCCAGCAGGGACGGGCTAGCGGGAGTATCCGATACGCAGTATTTT